Presented here are 11 T cell receptor beta chains from one specimen sequenced in a study of a mutant IDH1 vaccine in newly diagnosed glioma. Specified time point: week 5, during vaccination. In the vaccine, a single dose held 300 ug of the mutant IDH1 20-mer peptide, along with topical imiquimod. Their antigens remain unidentified. Sequencing was performed with immunoSEQ multiplex PCR; in TCRdb, only in-frame clones are kept and a portion is missing. The table includes under 70,000 clones, about 81% detected once. Specimen: PBMCs, collected from a glioma patient whose treatment included an IDH1 peptide vaccine. Source of these receptors: a man aged 25 to 40 with glioma.

Comment on this clone: This specimen includes other DNA sequences encoding the same CDR3. The rearrangement uses TRBV15 and TRBJ2-7, with a weak D call TRBD1 (6 bases). Germline CDR1 reads LNHNV; CDR2 reads YYDKDF (reference sequence). The CDR3 is 14 amino acids. V lost 3 bases and J lost 1, with 10 bases in between. For the CDR3, the DNA is TGTGCCACCAGCAGGGACAGAAAGTCCTACGAGCAGTACTTC. It encodes CATSRDRKSYEQYF.

This sequence joins TRBV9 and TRBJ1-2, with a tentative D call TRBD1 (6 bases). Germline loops: CDR1 SGDLS, CDR2 YYNGEE. V lost 0 bases, J lost 8 bases, and 14 bases lay in between. The CDR3 totals 14 residues. This chain's CDR3 is CASSVVIGGAGYTF. CDR3 nucleotides: TGTGCCAGCAGCGTAGTAATCGGGGGCGCGGGCTACACCTTC.

The chain recombines TRBV5-1 with TRBJ2-3; TRBD1 agrees at 9 bases. CDR1 is SGHRS, CDR2 YFSETQ, per germline. With 0 bases clipped from V and 5 bases from J, the junction kept 1 base outside the gene matches. The CDR3 runs to 14 residues. CDR3 sequence reads: CASSLDRGQDTQYF. The CDR3 region has the DNA TGCGCCAGCAGCTTGGACAGGGGGCAAGATACGCAGTATTTT.

The CDR3 nucleotides read TGTGCCAGCACCCTGGGCCCGGGGAAGAACACTGAAGCTTTCTTT. This encodes CASTLGPGKNTEAFF. This sequence joins TRBV6-5 and TRBJ1-1; D not certain. Trimming removed 7 bases at V and 1 base at J, with 16 bases between. Germline CDR1 MNHEY, CDR2 SVGAGI. The CDR3 extends over 15 amino acids.

The chain has TRBV6-1 and TRBJ2-7; D unclear. The CDR3 totals 12 residues. Germline CDR1 is MNHNS and CDR2 is SASEGT. Trimming took off 6 bases at V and 2 bases at J, with 8 bases between the two ends. CDR3 DNA sequence: TGTGCCAGCAGCCACGCCACCTACGAGCAGTACTTC. Translated: CASSHATYEQYF.

The chain is built from TRBV14 and TRBJ1-1; D call uncertain. The CDR3 has 16 amino acids. V lost 0 bases and J lost 0, with 11 bases in between. Germline V gives CDR1 SGHDN, CDR2 FVKESK. CDR3 region: CASSQDRVILNTEAFF. The CDR3 DNA reads as TGTGCCAGCAGCCAAGATCGGGTTATATTGAACACTGAAGCTTTCTTT.

The chain has TRBV6-4 and TRBJ2-2, with unresolved D. This CDR3 has 13 amino acids. Trimming pared 6 bases from V and 1 base from J, leaving 6 bases between. Germline values: CDR1 MRHNA, CDR2 SNTAGT. The CDR3 spells CASSPGNTGELFF. DNA for the CDR3: TGTGCCAGCAGCCCAGGGAACACCGGGGAGCTGTTTTTT.

V gene TRBV5-8 combines with J gene TRBJ2-4; D gene unclear. This CDR3 is 14 amino acids long. Germline CDR1 is SGHTS and CDR2 is YDEGEE. The germline V and J ends were trimmed by 0 bases and 9 bases, with 13 bases remaining between them. The CDR3 DNA follows: TGTGCCAGCAGCTTGGAGGTTAGGGTTATCATTCAGTACTTC. Residues: CASSLEVRVIIQYF.

The V and J genes are TRBV19 and TRBJ1-2, with 7 bases fitting TRBD1. Germline V lookup: CDR1 LNHDA, CDR2 SQIVND (reference sequence). The CDR3 spans 15 residues. With V trimmed by 5 bases and J by 8 bases, 14 bases remained unmatched. CDR3 sequence: CASSPYLKGAEGYTF. The CDR3 DNA reads as TGTGCCAGTAGTCCCTACCTTAAGGGGGCGGAGGGCTACACCTTC.

The chain couples TRBV10-3 to TRBJ2-5, with 8 bases aligning to TRBD1. The V and J ends lost 3 bases and 5 bases, in that order; junction bases with no gene match: 8. The CDR3 runs to 15 residues. Germline CDR1 ENHRY, CDR2 SYGVKD. The DNA of the CDR3 is TGTGCCATCAGTGACCTCGGCAGGGGGCGGGAGACCCAGTACTTC. It is translated as CAISDLGRGRETQYF.

The chain is built from TRBV27 and TRBJ1-5; D may be TRBD1 (5 bases). V was shortened by 5 bases and J by 1 base, with 12 bases between the two germline ends. Germline-derived CDR1 and CDR2 are MNHEY and SMNVEV (reference sequence). The CDR3 contains 15 residues. CDR3 sequence: CASSLGGWSNQPQHF. CDR3 DNA: TGTGCCAGCAGTCTGGGGGGTTGGAGCAATCAGCCCCAGCATTTT.